This TCR beta chain is drawn from a study of T cell responses to AZD1222 COVID-19 vaccine (dated by TCRdb to the early 2020s). With respect to the entire study: A total of 240 or so trial participants underwent TCR sequencing, of whom more than 200 had received two doses of AZD1222 and roughly 26 had received two doses of the MenACWY control vaccine. Trial participants were enrolled by age into 18-55, 56-69 and 70-plus year subgroups, with roughly 150, 30 and 60 TCR-sequenced participants respectively.

V is clipped by 0 bases and J by 2 bases, and the sequence between their germline boundaries is 21 bases long. The CDR3 sequence holds 19 residues, the cysteine and phenylalanine included. Only CDR3 DNA remains: 57 bases, in frame from the first base. CDR1 and CDR2, per the germline V gene (reference sequence), are SGHNT and YYREEE. The time point label of this sample denotes: about 28 days (+/-7) after the second vaccine dose. AZD1222 recipients whose second dose came at about 4 weeks and those whose second dose came at about 12 weeks were combined into one group, since spike-specific TCR depth and breadth did not differ between the two schedules. Vaccinee samples were obtained from the UK trials COV001 and COV002, which included a single-blind randomized controlled phase 2/3 trial of AZD1222 (ChAdOx1 nCoV-19) in healthy adults. For TCRbeta chain sequencing, PBMC samples were collected from trial participants at day 0 and at day 28 after the second dose.

The CDR3 regions of human TCRbeta chains were analyzed by immunosequencing. In the original analysis: Repertoire TCRs were matched against a reference library of SARS-CoV-2-specific TCRs generated with the MIRA antigen-specificity platform. Breadth was defined as the fraction of unique TCRs that were SARS-CoV-2-associated, and depth was defined as the fraction of total T cells that were SARS-CoV-2-associated. Using the MIRA data, each spike-specific TCR was mapped to the spike region that the TCR reacts to and placed in a CD4 or CD8 class. Log10-transformed breadth and depth values were compared by one-way ANOVA with Sidak's multiple comparisons tests. TCRdb carries this immuneACCESS record with in-frame sequences only. Its versions omit some clonotypes, under half of them owing to an unresolved V gene in the studies checked, with the rest unexplained. Clone size and the V and J calls come from that table; the DNA yielded D and trimming. A total of around 120,000 clones appear in this sample, around 91% of them only once. Together, the top ten hold more than 1.5% of the sample.

Overall study outcomes, separate from this receptor: Because no day 14 peak-response samples were available, repertoires were characterized only after the peak T cell response. The vaccine-associated CD4 TCRs covered the entire spike protein, and the dominant responses fell in regions 160-218 and 743-854. Participants were mostly white British, with more females than males. The authors suggested clonal diversity may have been underestimated. In the small 56-69-year group, the increase in depth fell short of significance, most likely because of low power. Only 5 to 7 AZD1222 recipients were SARS-CoV-2 seropositive at baseline, limiting conclusions about previously exposed vaccinees. Epitopes outside the regions mutated in the B.1.351 and B.1.1.7 variants were reportedly recognized by nearly half of the unique spike-specific TCRs. Spike-specific TCR breadth and depth rose significantly after two AZD1222 doses compared with day 0 and with MenACWY recipients.

As regards this clone: No antigen is known for it. No per-base quality is available; no much larger clone lies one base away.

Recombination connected TRBV5-4 to TRBJ2-1; the D gene is unclear. The clonotype was recovered from an adult who received the AZD1222 COVID-19 vaccine. The source material was peripheral blood, sampled 28 days after the second AZD1222 dose. The DNA sequence is given as TGTGCCAGCAGCTTGGGGATCGGCCTGGTGGATAGGACCTACAATGAGCAGTTCTTC. It translates as CASSLGIGLVDRTYNEQFF.